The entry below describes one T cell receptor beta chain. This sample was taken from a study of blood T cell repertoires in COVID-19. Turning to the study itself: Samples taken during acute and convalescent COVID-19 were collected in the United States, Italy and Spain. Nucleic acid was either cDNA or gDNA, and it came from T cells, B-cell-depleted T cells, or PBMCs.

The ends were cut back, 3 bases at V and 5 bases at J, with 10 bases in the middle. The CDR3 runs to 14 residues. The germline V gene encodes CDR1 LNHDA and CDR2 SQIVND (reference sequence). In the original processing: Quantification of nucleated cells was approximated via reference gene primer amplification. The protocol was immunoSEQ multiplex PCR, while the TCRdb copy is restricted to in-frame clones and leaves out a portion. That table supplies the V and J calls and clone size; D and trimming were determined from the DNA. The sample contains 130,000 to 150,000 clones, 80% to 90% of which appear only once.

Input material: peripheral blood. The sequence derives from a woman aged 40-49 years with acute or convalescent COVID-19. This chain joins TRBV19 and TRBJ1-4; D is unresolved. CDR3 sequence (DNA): TGTGCCAGTAGTATGGCTTGGGCGAATGAAAAACTGTTTTTT. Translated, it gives CASSMAWANEKLFF.